This T cell receptor beta chain stems from a study of T-cell reconstitution after alpha-beta-depleted transplantation in children. Molecular barcoding with unique molecular identifiers was used for the TCRbeta library. TCRdb re-derived calls from the PCR reads in MiXCR, one entry per CDR3 protein. The profile shows about a million distinct CDR3 sequences, roughly 29% of them singletons. Regarding the study as a whole: At the one-year point after transplant, T-cell counts and TCRbeta diversity were found to come mostly from T cells that had been newly produced.

Germline-derived CDR1 and CDR2 are KGHSY and FQNENV. There are 16 residues in the CDR3. V gave up 4 bases and J gave up 7 bases; unmatched junction bases: 11. To note about this clonotype: Its antigen is as yet unknown.

This clonotype was obtained from a boy less than two years old who had a stem cell transplant for SCID, so the T cells may come from the graft donor. The source material was PBMCs, mostly from graft donor cells, sampled 360 days after TCRalphabeta/CD19-depleted stem cell transplant. V gene TRBV16 combines with J gene TRBJ2-1; 9 nucleotides agree with TRBD1. The CDR3 here is CASSPRGQGLGNEQFF. DNA for the CDR3: TGTGCCAGCAGCCCCAGAGGACAGGGGTTAGGTAATGAGCAGTTCTTC.